This section outlines one TCR beta chain sequence together with its context. The data are from a study of response to subunit inactivated influenza vaccine. With 5 bases removed from V and 7 bases from J, the gap between germline ends came to 15 bases. Germline CDR1 reads SEHNR; CDR2 reads FQNEAQ (reference sequence). The CDR3 contains 13 residues. TCRdb redid the calling of the RT-PCR reads with MiXCR, one entry per CDR3 protein. The profile shows around 200,000 distinct CDR3 sequences, around 12% of them singletons. The data also belong to a second study, concerning T cells expressing NK-cell markers. From that second work: Scientists made TCR beta cDNA using 5'RACE template switching with UMIs. Once again these clonotypes came out on top in the CD3+CD56-NKG2C+ fraction of a few donors.

V gene TRBV7-9 combines with J gene TRBJ2-7; a weak D match, TRBD1 (5 bases). This specimen consisted of CD8+ T cells sorted from PBMCs, obtained 11 to 12 days after vaccination. The sequence was collected from a man aged 50-59 years who received an inactivated influenza vaccine. The CDR3 DNA reads TGTGCCAGCAGCCACGGGCTGGGGCAAGAGCAGTACTTC. Protein sequence: CASSHGLGQEQYF.